This T cell receptor (beta chain) was sequenced in a study of T cells after yellow fever vaccination. This clonotype occurred a few times. MiXCR was run by TCRdb on the 5' RACE reads, yielding one entry per CDR3 protein. The table lists 150,000 to 200,000 distinct CDR3 sequences, 9.5% to 11% of them singletons. Trimming left V 0 bases short and J 5 bases short, with 14 bases between. Germline-derived CDR1 and CDR2 are MGHRA and YSYEKL. The CDR3 covers 15 residues. The V and J genes are TRBV4-1 and TRBJ2-7; possibly TRBD2 for D (6 bases). The TCR comes from a man aged 18 to 30 who received the YFV17D yellow fever vaccine. Sample: CD8+ T cells sorted from PBMCs, taken 15 days after the yellow fever booster vaccination. The CDR3 loop is CASSQEWGVIDEQYF. CDR3 DNA: TGCGCCAGCAGCCAAGAGTGGGGGGTGATAGACGAGCAGTACTTC.